A single sample gave rise to the 26 T cell receptor beta chains below, sequenced in a study of cytomegalovirus exposure and HLA in healthy donors. In the PCR, 60 Vbeta and 13 Jbeta primers were used. This table comes from immunoSEQ multiplex PCR, and its TCRdb copy is limited to in-frame clones, with some not included. There are about 160,000 clones in the sample; around 80% occur only once, and around 9.1% lies in the top ten. Sequenced material: PBMCs. Receptors were obtained from a male donor in good health and CMV-seropositive.

This clone came up a few times. The genes are TRBV6-5 and TRBJ1-1; 9 bases align to TRBD1. V lost 7 bases to trimming and J lost 7 bases; unmatched junction nucleotides: 7. The CDR3 totals 13 residues. Germline values: CDR1 MNHEY, CDR2 SVGAGI. CDR3 coding DNA: TGTGCCAGCATCACAGGGGGCCGGAATGAAGCTTTCTTT. It encodes CASITGGRNEAFF.

In this sample, this clone turned up a few times. The gene calls are TRBV19 and TRBJ1-2; D is possibly TRBD1 (5 bases). V was clipped by 3 bases and J by 4 bases, with 15 bases between them. The CDR3 totals 15 residues. In germline, CDR1 is LNHDA, CDR2 SQIVND (reference sequence). Here the CDR3 DNA reads TGTGCCAGTAGTATGGATGGGGACTGGGGCTATGGCTACACCTTC. This gives the protein CASSMDGDWGYGYTF.

The chain uses TRBV9 and TRBJ1-6; a weak D match, TRBD1 (5 bases). Germline V gives CDR1 SGDLS, CDR2 YYNGEE. Trimming left V 5 bases short and J 7 bases short, with 10 bases between. This CDR3 has 13 residues. This CDR3 is CASRGQGNSPLHF. The DNA for the CDR3 is TGTGCCAGCAGGGGGCAAGGGAATTCACCCCTCCACTTT. The full variable domain, rest sourced from reference TRBV9 and TRBJ1-6, is DSGVTQTPKHLITATGQRVTLRCSPRSGDLSVYWYQQSLDQGLQFLIQYYNGEERAKGNILERFSAQQFPDLHSELNLSSLELGDSALYFCASRGQGNSPLHFGNGTRLTVT.

V gene TRBV10-3 combines with J gene TRBJ2-7; 7 positions match TRBD1. The germline gives CDR1 ENHRY, CDR2 SYGVKD. CDR3 length: 15 residues. V was pared by 10 bases and J by 1 base, with 13 bases of the junction left unmatched. CDR3 loop: CATRQGSTGSYEQYF. The CDR3 nucleotides read TGTGCCACCCGACAGGGATCGACAGGGTCCTACGAGCAGTACTTC.

The rearrangement links TRBV19 to TRBJ1-2; TRBD1 might be the D (5 bases). The CDR3 runs 15 residues. The V end lost 3 bases, the J end lost 3 bases, and 14 bases lay between the germline ends. The V gene's germline CDR1 is LNHDA and CDR2 SQIVND (reference sequence). The CDR3 here is CASSIMGLNYYGYTF. The CDR3, as DNA: TGTGCCAGTAGTATCATGGGACTCAACTACTATGGCTACACCTTC. Variable domain in full (rest from reference TRBV19 and TRBJ1-2): DGGITQSPKYLFRKEGQNVTLSCEQNLNHDAMYWYRQDPGQGLRLIYYSQIVNDFQKGDIAEGYSVSREKKESFPLTVTSAQKNPTAFYLCASSIMGLNYYGYTFGSGTRLTVV.

This clone was counted only a few times. The CDR3 sequence: CASSFTGDLHSGANVLTF. CDR3 in DNA: TGCGCCAGCAGTTTTACAGGGGACTTACACTCTGGGGCCAACGTCCTGACTTTC. This chain uses TRBV5-1 with TRBJ2-6; D is perhaps TRBD1 (7 bases). CDR3 length: 18 residues. The germline gives CDR1 SGHRS, CDR2 YFSETQ. Between the trimmed V and J ends, which lost 5 bases and 0 bases, there was a span of 18 bases. Complete variable domain (other parts from reference TRBV5-1 and TRBJ2-6): KAGVTQTPRYLIKTRGQQVTLSCSPISGHRSVSWYQQTPGQGLQFLFEYFSETQRNKGNFPGRFSGRQFSNSRSEMNVSTLELGDSALYLCASSFTGDLHSGANVLTFGAGSRLTVL.

The chain has TRBV19 and TRBJ2-1; D unresolved. Per the germline V gene, CDR1 is LNHDA and CDR2 is SQIVND (reference sequence). The CDR3 has 13 amino acids. V was cut by 0 bases and J by 7 bases, with 7 bases left in between. The CDR3 DNA follows: TGTGCCAGTAGTATAGAGCCCCAGAATGAGCAGTTCTTC. Protein sequence: CASSIEPQNEQFF.

About this clone: The junction differs from germline at one of its ends, possibly a read error. The chain has TRBV27 and TRBJ1-1; a possible D gene is TRBD1 (6 bases). CDR1 MNHEY and CDR2 SMNVEV come from the germline V gene (reference sequence). CDR3 length equals 13 residues. This chain's CDR3 is CASSQARDTEAFF. Written as DNA, the CDR3 is TGTGCCAGCAGCCAGGCCCGGGACACTGAGGCTTTCTTT.

The V gene is TRBV27, the J gene TRBJ2-3; no definite D call. The CDR3 has 15 amino acids. CDR1 MNHEY and CDR2 SMNVEV come from the germline V gene (reference sequence). V was cut by 6 bases and J by 6 bases, with 19 bases left in between. In DNA form, the CDR3 reads TGTGCCAGCAGCAGGTATTCGATCAGTTTGGATACGCAGTATTTT. The encoded protein is CASSRYSISLDTQYF.

This clone appeared a few times. The genes are TRBV19 and TRBJ1-1, with TRBD1 matching 9 bases. V trimming: 5 bases; J trimming: 8 bases; junction bases outside the gene matches: 12. This CDR3 is built from 15 residues. The germline CDR1 and CDR2 sequences are LNHDA and SQIVND (reference sequence). This CDR3 is CASSLTWDRVSEAFF. DNA of the CDR3: TGTGCCAGTAGTCTTACGTGGGACAGGGTTTCCGAAGCTTTCTTT.

This clone was picked up a small number of times. The chain is built from TRBV5-1 and TRBJ2-5, with TRBD1 matching 12 bases. J lost 4 bases, V lost 4 bases, and 5 bases had no gene match. This CDR3 spans 15 amino acids. Germline-derived CDR1 and CDR2 are SGHRS and YFSETQ. CDR3 amino acids: CASSPGQGAGETQYF. Written as DNA, the CDR3 is TGCGCCAGCAGCCCGGGACAGGGGGCAGGAGAGACCCAGTACTTC.

The chain carries TRBV25-1 and TRBJ2-7; 8 bases line up with TRBD1. Looked up from germline, CDR1 is MGHDK and CDR2 is SYGVNS. V shed 6 bases and J 5 bases; nucleotides not matched to a gene: 6. CDR3 length: 13 amino acids. This chain's CDR3 is CASSRQGTDEQYF. The CDR3 DNA is TGTGCCAGCAGCCGACAGGGGACAGACGAGCAGTACTTC.

The V call is TRBV6-5, the J call TRBJ2-5; 10 bases fit TRBD1. V lost 5 bases to trimming and J lost 5 bases; unmatched junction nucleotides: 5. The CDR3 runs to 14 residues. Looked up from germline, CDR1 is MNHEY and CDR2 is SVGAGI. CDR3 sequence reads: CASSRQGAGETQYF. CDR3 in DNA: TGTGCCAGCAGTCGACAGGGGGCTGGTGAGACCCAGTACTTC.

Here the CDR3 reads CASSGRTGLTDTQYF. Here the CDR3 DNA reads TGTGCCAGCAGCGGGAGGACAGGGTTAACAGATACGCAGTATTTT. The V gene is TRBV5-5, the J gene TRBJ2-3, with 8 bases fitting TRBD1. V was pared by 4 bases and J by 3 bases, with 7 bases of the junction left unmatched. Germline lookup yields CDR1 SGHKS and CDR2 YYEKEE (reference sequence). The CDR3 loop spans 15 amino acids.

J is TRBJ2-5 and V is TRBV7-2; 8 positions agree with TRBD1. Per the germline V gene, CDR1 is SGHTA and CDR2 is FQGNSA. J lost 1 base, V lost 6 bases, and 4 bases had no gene match. The CDR3 totals 14 residues. The CDR3 coding sequence is TGTGCCAGCAGTCCGGGACAGGCCCAAGAGACCCAGTACTTC. It encodes CASSPGQAQETQYF.

The chain uses TRBV9 and TRBJ2-2, with a possible D match to TRBD1 (6 bases). The germline V gene has CDR1 SGDLS and CDR2 YYNGEE. V lost 0 bases, J lost 4 bases, and 10 bases lay in between. The CDR3 length is 15 residues. CDR3 DNA: TGTGCCAGCAGCGTAGGAGGGGACATCACCGGGGAGCTGTTTTTT. It codes for CASSVGGDITGELFF.

This chain links TRBV7-2 with TRBJ2-3; 9 bases map to TRBD2. This CDR3 region has 16 residues. Germline assignment: CDR1 SGHTA and CDR2 FQGNSA. V lost 4 bases, J lost 4 bases, and 9 bases stayed unmatched. The CDR3 nucleotides are TGTGCCAGCAGCTCCCAAGGCGGGGGGGCCTCAGATACGCAGTATTTT. It encodes CASSSQGGGASDTQYF.

J is TRBJ1-1 and V is TRBV11-3; 9 bases map to TRBD1. V lost 5 bases and J lost 1; bases outside the gene matches: 11. This CDR3 has 17 amino acids. Germline CDR1 reads SGHNT; CDR2 reads YENEEA. The CDR3 DNA reads as TGTGCCAGCAGCCCCGGGGGGACAGGGATAACGAACACTGAAGCTTTCTTT. Translation: CASSPGGTGITNTEAFF.

This clone appeared a few times. Germline and junction disagree at one end, which may indicate a read error. This chain uses TRBV5-1 with TRBJ2-5; 8 bases match TRBD2. Germline V gene data show CDR1 as SGHRS and CDR2 as YFSETQ. The CDR3 covers 17 residues. Here the CDR3 reads CASTPGGSGLIGARLDF. The CDR3 bases are TGCGCCAGCACTCCGGGAGGGAGTGGGTTGATTGGGGCACGGCTGGACTTC. Supplemented by reference TRBV5-1 and TRBJ2-5, the full variable domain reads KAGVTQTPRYLIKTRGQQVTLSCSPISGHRSVSWYQQTPGQGLQFLFEYFSETQRNKGNFPGRFSGRQFSNSRSEMNVSTLELGDSALYLCASTPGGSGLIGARLDFGPGTRLLVL.

The V gene is TRBV19, the J gene TRBJ1-5; no clear D. From germline, CDR1 is LNHDA and CDR2 SQIVND (reference sequence). V was trimmed by 3 bases and J by 1 base, leaving 10 bases between them. The CDR3 runs to 15 residues. CDR3 bases: TGTGCCAGTAGTATCCTTTCGGTGAGCAATCAGCCCCAGCATTTT. Amino acid sequence: CASSILSVSNQPQHF.

This clone was counted only a few times. This chain links TRBV7-7 with TRBJ2-3; 8 bases fit TRBD2. Germline loops: CDR1 SSHAT, CDR2 FNYEAQ (reference sequence). The J segment lost 4 bases and the V segment lost 2 bases, leaving 5 bases of the junction unmatched. This CDR3 has 15 amino acids. The CDR3 sequence is CASSLTSGRADTQYF. For the CDR3, the DNA is TGTGCCAGCAGCTTAACCAGCGGGAGAGCAGATACGCAGTATTTT.

The V call is TRBV5-1, the J call TRBJ2-1; tentatively, D is TRBD2 (5 bases). Germline lookup yields CDR1 SGHRS and CDR2 YFSETQ. With 2 bases removed from V and 2 bases from J, the gap between germline ends came to 17 bases. The length of the CDR3 is 17 residues. The CDR3 protein is CASSLSGTPNPYNEQFF. CDR3 nucleotide sequence: TGCGCCAGCAGCTTAAGCGGCACCCCTAACCCCTACAATGAGCAGTTCTTC.

The V gene is TRBV19, the J gene TRBJ2-5; 10 bases are a match to TRBD1. The V gene end was trimmed by 0 bases and the J gene end by 5 bases; junction bases not matched to a gene: 3. Germline V gene sequence: CDR1 LNHDA, CDR2 SQIVND (reference sequence). There are 15 residues in the CDR3. CDR3 coding DNA: TGTGCCAGTAGTATAGAGACAGGGGGCCGGGAGACCCAGTACTTC. It is translated as CASSIETGGRETQYF.

Ten or more counts support this clone. This chain uses TRBV7-2 with TRBJ2-7; D remains ambiguous. The length of the CDR3 is 11 residues. With 3 bases removed from V and 3 bases from J, the gap between germline ends came to 3 bases. Germline V gives CDR1 SGHTA, CDR2 FQGNSA. The CDR3: CASSFLYEQYF. The CDR3 DNA is TGTGCCAGCAGCTTCCTCTACGAGCAGTACTTC.

This chain links TRBV5-8 with TRBJ2-5; D call uncertain. The DNA end is a closer match to TRBJ2-7, so the J assignment may be wrong. The CDR3 loop spans 15 amino acids. Germline V CDR1 and CDR2: SGHTS, YDEGEE. The CDR3: CASSQVVASPYEQYF. In DNA, the CDR3 is TGTGCCAGCAGCCAAGTGGTTGCATCTCCCTACGAGCAGTACTTC.

The gene calls are TRBV10-3 and TRBJ1-1; 7 bases match TRBD1. Per germline, CDR1 ENHRY and CDR2 SYGVKD. The junction had 8 bases not matched to a gene; V was cut back by 0 bases and J by 4 bases. This CDR3 is 16 amino acids long. CDR3 sequence reads: CAISESGNRGSTEAFF. CDR3 in DNA: TGTGCCATCAGTGAGTCGGGCAACAGGGGATCCACTGAAGCTTTCTTT.